This TCR beta chain originates from a study of STAT5B mutations in CD4+ large granular lymphocyte leukemia. TCRdb's table, derived via immunoSEQ multiplex PCR, lists solely in-frame clones and lacks some. The sample has roughly 30,000 clones; 85% to 90% are singletons. CDR1 is MNHNS and CDR2 is SASEGT in the germline V gene. This CDR3 is built from 13 residues. Trimming at V came to 4 bases and at J to 3 bases, leaving 0 bases not matched to a gene. The chain combines TRBV6-1 with TRBJ2-3, with 8 bases fitting TRBD1. The sequenced sample was CD4+ T cells from blood buffy coats. The sequence was obtained from a human donor in good health. The CDR3 bases are TGTGCCAGCAGTGGACAGGGGACAGATACGCAGTATTTT. Its protein is CASSGQGTDTQYF.